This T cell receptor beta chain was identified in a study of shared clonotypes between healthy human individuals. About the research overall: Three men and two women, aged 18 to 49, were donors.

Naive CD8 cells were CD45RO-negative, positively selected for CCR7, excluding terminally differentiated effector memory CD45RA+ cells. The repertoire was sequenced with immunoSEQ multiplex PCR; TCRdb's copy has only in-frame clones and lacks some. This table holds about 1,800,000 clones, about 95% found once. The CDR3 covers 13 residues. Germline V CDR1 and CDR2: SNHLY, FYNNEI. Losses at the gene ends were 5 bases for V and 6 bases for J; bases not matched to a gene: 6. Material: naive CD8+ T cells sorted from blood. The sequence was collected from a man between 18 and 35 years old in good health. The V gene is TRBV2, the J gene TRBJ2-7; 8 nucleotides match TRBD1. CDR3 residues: CASSYIDRGEQYF. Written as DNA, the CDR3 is TGTGCCAGCAGTTATATAGACAGGGGCGAGCAGTACTTC.